This T cell receptor beta chain was recorded in a study of T-cell reconstitution after alpha-beta-depleted transplantation in children. Notes on the study in general: Diversity of TCRbeta at day 60 was high in some patients, arising from surviving recipient T cells and thymic progenitors.

Germline CDR1 and CDR2: SGHRS and YFSETQ. The CDR3 has 15 residues. The V gene lost 3 bases and the J gene lost 4 bases, with 16 bases spanning the gap. Unique molecular identifiers were incorporated during preparation of the TCRbeta library. MiXCR, run by TCRdb on the PCR reads, gives a single entry per CDR3 protein. The sample has fewer than 500,000 distinct CDR3 sequences; around two fifths are singletons. A word on this clonotype: Its specificity is unknown.

V is TRBV5-1 and J is TRBJ2-5; tentatively, D is TRBD1 (6 bases). This TCR was recovered from a girl aged 2 to 9 with aplastic anemia, due to receive a stem cell transplant. Sequenced material: PBMCs, taken before TCRalphabeta/CD19-depleted stem cell transplant. CDR3 region: CASSSTGNSGETQYF. CDR3 nucleotides: TGCGCCAGCAGCTCAACAGGGAATAGTGGAGAGACCCAGTACTTC.